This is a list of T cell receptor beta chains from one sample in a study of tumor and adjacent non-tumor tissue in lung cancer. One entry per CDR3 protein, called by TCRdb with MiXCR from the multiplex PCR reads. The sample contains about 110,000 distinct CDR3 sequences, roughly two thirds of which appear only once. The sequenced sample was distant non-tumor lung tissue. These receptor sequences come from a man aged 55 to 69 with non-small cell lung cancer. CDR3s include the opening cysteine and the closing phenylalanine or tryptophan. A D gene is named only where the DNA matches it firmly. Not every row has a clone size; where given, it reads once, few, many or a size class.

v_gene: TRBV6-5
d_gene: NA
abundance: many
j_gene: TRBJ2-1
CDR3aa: CASTQTGFGNEQFF

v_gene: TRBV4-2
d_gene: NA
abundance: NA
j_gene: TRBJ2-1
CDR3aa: CASNQDWNPGTYNEQFF

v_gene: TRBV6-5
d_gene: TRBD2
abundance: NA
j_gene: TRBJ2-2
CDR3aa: CASKPASGANTGERFF

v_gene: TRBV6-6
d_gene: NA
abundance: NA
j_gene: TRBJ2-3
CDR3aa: CASSYRWGNAQYF

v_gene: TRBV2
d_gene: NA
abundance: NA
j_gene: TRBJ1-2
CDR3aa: CVSSATGGYTF

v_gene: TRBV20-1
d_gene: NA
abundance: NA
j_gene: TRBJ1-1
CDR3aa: CSTREGHSRYTEAFF

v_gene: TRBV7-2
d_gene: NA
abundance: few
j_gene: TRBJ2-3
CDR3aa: CASSPLTGTPPYF

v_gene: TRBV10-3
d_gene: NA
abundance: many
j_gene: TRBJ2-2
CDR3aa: CAISDPLKAGELFF

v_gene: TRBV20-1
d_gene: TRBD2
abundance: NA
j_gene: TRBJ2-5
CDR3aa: CSAWPLAGGQETQYF

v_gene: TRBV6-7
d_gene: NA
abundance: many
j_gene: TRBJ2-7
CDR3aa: CASKRQETTLSFYEQYF

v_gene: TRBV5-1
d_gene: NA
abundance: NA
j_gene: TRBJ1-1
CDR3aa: CASSLNGGPSGNEAFF

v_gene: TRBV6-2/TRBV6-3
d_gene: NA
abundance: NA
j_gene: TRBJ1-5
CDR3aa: CASTDNSNQSQHF

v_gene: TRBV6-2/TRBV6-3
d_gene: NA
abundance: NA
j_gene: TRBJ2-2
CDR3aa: CASRIGKTNTGELFF

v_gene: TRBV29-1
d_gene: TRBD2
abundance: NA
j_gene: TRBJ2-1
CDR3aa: CSLGGTSRNNEQFF

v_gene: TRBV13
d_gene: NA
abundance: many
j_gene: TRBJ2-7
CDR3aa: CASSIDDEQYF

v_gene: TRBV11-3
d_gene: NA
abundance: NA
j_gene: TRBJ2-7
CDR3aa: CASSLAGASPYEQYF

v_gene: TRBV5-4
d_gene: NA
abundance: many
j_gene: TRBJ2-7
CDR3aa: CASSVDSYEQYF

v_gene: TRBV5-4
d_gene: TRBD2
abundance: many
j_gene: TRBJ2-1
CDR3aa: CASSRGGVAGEVGQFF

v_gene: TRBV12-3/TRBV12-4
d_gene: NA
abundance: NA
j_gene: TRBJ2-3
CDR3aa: CASGDVRVTDMQYF

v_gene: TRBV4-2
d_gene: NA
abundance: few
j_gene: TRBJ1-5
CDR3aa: CASSHGENRPQHF

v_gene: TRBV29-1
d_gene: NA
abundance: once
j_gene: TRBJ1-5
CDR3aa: CSVRLGGQGLNQPQHF

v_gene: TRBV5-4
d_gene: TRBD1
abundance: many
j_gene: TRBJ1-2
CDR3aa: CASSLTRQGDGYTF

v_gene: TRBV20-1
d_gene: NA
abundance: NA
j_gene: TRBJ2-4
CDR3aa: CSAWAITKNIQYF

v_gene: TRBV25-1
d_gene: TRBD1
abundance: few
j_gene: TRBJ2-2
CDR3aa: CASSRGQGGRSGELFF

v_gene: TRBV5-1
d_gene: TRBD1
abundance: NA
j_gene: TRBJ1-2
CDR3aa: CASLPDRGPPPGYTF

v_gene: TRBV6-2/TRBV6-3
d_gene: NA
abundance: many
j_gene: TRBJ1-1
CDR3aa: CASSYMSGTGTEAFF

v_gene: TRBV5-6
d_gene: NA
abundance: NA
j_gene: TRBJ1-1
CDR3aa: CASSLPFDSQVEAFF

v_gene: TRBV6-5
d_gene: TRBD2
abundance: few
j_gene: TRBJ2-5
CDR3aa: CTSSYSQAGGPQETQYF

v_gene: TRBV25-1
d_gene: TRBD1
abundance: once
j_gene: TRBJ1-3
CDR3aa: CASSDDRGNSGNAIYF

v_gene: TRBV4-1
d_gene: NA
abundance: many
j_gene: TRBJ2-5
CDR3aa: CASSIHYGTNRETQYF

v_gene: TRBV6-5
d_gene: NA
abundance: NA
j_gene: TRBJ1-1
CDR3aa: CASSYLSTSTNAEAFF

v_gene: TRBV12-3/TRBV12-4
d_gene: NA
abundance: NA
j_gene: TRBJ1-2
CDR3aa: CASREGFSYVYTF

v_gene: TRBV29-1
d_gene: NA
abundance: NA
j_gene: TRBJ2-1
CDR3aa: CSAEGKHSSYCEQLF

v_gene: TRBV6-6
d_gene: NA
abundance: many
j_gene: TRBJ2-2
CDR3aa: CASSYSRQDTGELFF

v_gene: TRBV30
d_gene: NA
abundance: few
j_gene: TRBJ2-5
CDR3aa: CAWRPQFLANQETQYF

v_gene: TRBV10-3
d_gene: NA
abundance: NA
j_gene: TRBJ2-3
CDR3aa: CAISVTSFDMHYF

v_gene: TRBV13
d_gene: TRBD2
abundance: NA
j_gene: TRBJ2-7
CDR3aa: CTSSSGGSGVSYEQYF

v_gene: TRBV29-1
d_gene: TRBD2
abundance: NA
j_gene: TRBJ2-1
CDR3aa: CSVGTSADEQFF

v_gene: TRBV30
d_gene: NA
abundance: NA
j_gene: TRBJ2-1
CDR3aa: CAWKVARKGNEQFF

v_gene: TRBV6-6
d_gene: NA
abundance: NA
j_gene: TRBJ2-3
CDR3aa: CASRPYRGTVSTDRQYF

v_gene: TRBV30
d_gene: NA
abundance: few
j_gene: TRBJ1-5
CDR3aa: CAWNSKQGSGYSNQPQHF

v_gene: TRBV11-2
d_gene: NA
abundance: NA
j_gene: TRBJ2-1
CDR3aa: CASSLDGQWAIYNEQFF

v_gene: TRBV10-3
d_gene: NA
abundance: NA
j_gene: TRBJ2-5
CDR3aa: CAISDRQPETQYF

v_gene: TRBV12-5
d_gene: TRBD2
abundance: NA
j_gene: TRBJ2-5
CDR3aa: CASALGLAGGIETKYF

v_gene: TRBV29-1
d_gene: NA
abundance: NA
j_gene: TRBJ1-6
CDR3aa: CSVGTNYNSPLLF

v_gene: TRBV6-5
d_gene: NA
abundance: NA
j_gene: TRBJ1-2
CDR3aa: CASSFLGPPAYGYTF

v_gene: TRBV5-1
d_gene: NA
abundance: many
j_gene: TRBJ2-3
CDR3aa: CASSFTRTDTQYF

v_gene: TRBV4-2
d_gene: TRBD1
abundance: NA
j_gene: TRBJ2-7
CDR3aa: CASSSRDRSYEQYF

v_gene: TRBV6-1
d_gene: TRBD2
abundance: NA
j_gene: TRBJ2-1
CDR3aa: CTSNSGLEGAYNEQFF

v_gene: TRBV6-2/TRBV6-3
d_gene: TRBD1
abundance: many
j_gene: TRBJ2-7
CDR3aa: CASREIRTGRNYEQYF

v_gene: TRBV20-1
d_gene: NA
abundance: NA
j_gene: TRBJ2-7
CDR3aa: CSARVDSFYEQYF

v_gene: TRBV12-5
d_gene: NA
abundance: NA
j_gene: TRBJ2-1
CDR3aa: CTSGLGGLGSEQFF

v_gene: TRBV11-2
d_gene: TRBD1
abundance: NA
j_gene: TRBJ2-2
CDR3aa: CASSSGQNTAELLF

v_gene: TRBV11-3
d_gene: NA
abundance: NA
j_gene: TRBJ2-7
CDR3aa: CAGSHQSNYEQYF

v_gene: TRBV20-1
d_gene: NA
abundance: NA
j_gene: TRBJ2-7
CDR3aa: CSSSDNEQYF